The sequence of this TCR beta chain was determined in a study of T cells after posttransplantation cyclophosphamide. The CDR3 is 14 amino acids. Trimming shortened V by 0 bases and J by 10 bases, and 13 bases separated the two germline ends. CDR1 is GTSNPN, CDR2 SVGIG, per germline (reference sequence). Notes on this clone: What it recognizes is unknown.

Assay used: immunoSEQ multiplex PCR; TCRdb lists only in-frame clones, some missing. The sample carries approximately 30,000 clones, 85% to 95% recorded once. Findings and limits, study-wide: Tissue-infiltrating T cells from skin or gut overlapped little with blood T cells. Recipient CMV seropositivity and CMV reactivation strongly tracked TRB clonality.

Cells defined as naive were viable CD3+CD4+ or CD3+CD8+ and CCR7+CD45RA+CD45RO-CD95-CD27+CD28+. The origin of this receptor is a woman aged 55 to 70 in good health, CMV-negative, and a related stem cell transplant donor. The chain has TRBV30 and TRBJ1-6, with D unresolved. What was sequenced was naive CD4+ T cells sorted from PBMCs. The CDR3: CAWSVRGRDSPLHF. Written as DNA, the CDR3 is TGTGCCTGGAGTGTACGGGGTAGAGACTCACCCCTCCACTTT.